This T cell receptor beta chain emerged from a study of cytomegalovirus exposure and HLA in healthy donors. With 60 Vbeta and 13 Jbeta primers, the PCR was carried out. Sequenced by immunoSEQ multiplex PCR; TCRdb stores in-frame clones only, minus some. The table shows roughly 140,000 clones, with 79% occurring only once. Points from the study as a whole: While the bulk of TCR sequences proved rare, some public TCRs turned up in many donors. Testing in vitro showed a few CMV-associated chains specific for CMV antigens. The study dropped some indistinguishable V segments, TRBV6-2 and TRBV6-3 among them.

This CDR3 is built from 14 residues. Germline assignment: CDR1 MDHEN and CDR2 SYDVKM. V was pared by 7 bases and J by 5 bases, with 18 bases between. While unrecorded immune exposures were likely, the donors were nominally healthy when sampled. Notes on this clone: Its antigen remains unidentified.

Sequencing was performed on PBMCs. This TCR came from a man over 45 in good health and CMV-seropositive. This chain uses TRBV28 with TRBJ2-7; TRBD2 might be the D (5 bases). The CDR3: CASIGQTNRDEQYF. In nucleotides, the CDR3 is TGTGCCAGCATCGGGCAGACTAATAGGGACGAGCAGTACTTC.